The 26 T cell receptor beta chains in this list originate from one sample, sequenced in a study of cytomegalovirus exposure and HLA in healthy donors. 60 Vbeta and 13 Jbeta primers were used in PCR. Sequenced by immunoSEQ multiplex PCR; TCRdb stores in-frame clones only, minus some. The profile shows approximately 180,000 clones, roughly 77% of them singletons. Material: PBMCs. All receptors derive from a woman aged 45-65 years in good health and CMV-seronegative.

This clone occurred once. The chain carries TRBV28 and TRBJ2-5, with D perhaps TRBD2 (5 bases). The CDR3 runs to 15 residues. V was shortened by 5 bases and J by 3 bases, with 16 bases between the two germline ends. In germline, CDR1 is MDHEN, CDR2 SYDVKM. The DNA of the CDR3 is TGTGCCAGCAGTCAAGTCCGAGGACTCGAAGAGACCCAGTACTTC. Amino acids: CASSQVRGLEETQYF. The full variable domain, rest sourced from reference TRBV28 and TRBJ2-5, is DVKVTQSSRYLVKRTGEKVFLECVQDMDHENMFWYRQDPGLGLRLIYFSYDVKMKEKGDIPEGYSVSREKKERFSLILESASTNQTSMYLCASSQVRGLEETQYFGPGTRLLVL.

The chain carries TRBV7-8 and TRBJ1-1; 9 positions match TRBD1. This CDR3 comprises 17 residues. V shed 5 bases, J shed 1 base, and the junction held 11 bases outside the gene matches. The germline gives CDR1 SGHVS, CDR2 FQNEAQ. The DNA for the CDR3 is TGTGCCAGCAGCAGGGGACAGGGACGGCCCAAGAACACTGAAGCTTTCTTT. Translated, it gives CASSRGQGRPKNTEAFF.

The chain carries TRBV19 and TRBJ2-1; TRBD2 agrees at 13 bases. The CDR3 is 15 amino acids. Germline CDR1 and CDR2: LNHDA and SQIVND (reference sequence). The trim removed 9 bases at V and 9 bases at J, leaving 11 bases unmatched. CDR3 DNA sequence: TGTGCCAGCGGTAGACTAGCGGGGGGCCAGACTGAGCAGTTCTTC. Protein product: CASGRLAGGQTEQFF.

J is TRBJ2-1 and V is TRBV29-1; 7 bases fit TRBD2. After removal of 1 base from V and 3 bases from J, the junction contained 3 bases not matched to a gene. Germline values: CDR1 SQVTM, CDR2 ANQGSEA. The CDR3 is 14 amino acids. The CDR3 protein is CSVEAGGIYNEQFF. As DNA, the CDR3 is TGCAGCGTTGAAGCCGGGGGGATCTACAATGAGCAGTTCTTC.

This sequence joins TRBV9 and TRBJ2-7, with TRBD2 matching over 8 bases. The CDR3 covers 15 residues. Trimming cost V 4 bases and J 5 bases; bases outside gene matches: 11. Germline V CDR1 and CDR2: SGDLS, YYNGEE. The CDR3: CASSPGKGTRHEQYF. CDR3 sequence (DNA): TGTGCCAGCAGCCCGGGAAAGGGGACTAGGCACGAGCAGTACTTC.

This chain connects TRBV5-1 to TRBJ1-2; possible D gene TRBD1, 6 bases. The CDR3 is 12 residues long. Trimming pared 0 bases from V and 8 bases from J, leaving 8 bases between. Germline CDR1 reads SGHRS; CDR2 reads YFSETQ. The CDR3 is CASSLDRDGYTF. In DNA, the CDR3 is TGCGCCAGCAGCTTGGACAGGGACGGCTACACCTTC.

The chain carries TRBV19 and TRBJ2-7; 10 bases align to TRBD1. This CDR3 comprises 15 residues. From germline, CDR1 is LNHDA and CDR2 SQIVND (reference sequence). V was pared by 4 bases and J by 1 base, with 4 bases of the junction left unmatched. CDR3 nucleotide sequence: TGTGCCAGTAGTAATGACAGGGGGCTATCCTACGAGCAGTACTTC. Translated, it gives CASSNDRGLSYEQYF.

CDR3 bases: TGTGCCAGCAGCCCTTCTTCCCGCTCCTACAATGAGCAGTTCTTC. It codes for CASSPSSRSYNEQFF. The chain links TRBV7-9 to TRBJ2-1; D remains unclear. Trimming took off 5 bases at V and 0 bases at J, with 11 bases between the two ends. There are 15 residues in the CDR3. Germline V gene data show CDR1 as SEHNR and CDR2 as FQNEAQ (reference sequence).

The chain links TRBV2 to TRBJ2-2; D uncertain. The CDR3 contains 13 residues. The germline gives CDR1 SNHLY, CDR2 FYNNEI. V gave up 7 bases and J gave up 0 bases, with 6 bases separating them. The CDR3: CASTGANTGELFF. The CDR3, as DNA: TGTGCCAGCACCGGTGCGAACACCGGGGAGCTGTTTTTT.

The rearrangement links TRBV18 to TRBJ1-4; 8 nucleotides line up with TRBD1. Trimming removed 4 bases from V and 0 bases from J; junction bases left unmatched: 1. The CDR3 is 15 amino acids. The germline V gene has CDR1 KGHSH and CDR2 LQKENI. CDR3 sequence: CASSLDRATNEKLFF. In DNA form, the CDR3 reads TGTGCCAGCTCACTGGACAGGGCAACTAATGAAAAACTGTTTTTT.

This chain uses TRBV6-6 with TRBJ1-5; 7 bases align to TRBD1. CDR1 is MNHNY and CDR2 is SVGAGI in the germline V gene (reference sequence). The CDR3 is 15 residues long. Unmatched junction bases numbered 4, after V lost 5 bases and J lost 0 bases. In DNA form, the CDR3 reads TGTGCCAGCAGTCGAGGACAGGTTAGCAATCAGCCCCAGCATTTT. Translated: CASSRGQVSNQPQHF.

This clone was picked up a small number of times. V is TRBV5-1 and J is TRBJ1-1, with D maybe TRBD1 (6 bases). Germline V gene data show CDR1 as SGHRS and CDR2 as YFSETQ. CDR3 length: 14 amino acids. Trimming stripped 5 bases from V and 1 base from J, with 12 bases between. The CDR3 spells CASRVDSRNTEAFF. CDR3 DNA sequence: TGCGCCAGCAGGGTGGACAGTAGGAACACTGAAGCTTTCTTT.

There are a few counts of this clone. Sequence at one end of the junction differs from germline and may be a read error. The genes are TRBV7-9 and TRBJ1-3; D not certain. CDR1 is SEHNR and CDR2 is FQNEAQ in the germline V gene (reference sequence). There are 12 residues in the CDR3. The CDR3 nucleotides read TGTTCCAGCGGAAAGCAGGATTTCGCCATATATTTT. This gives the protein CSSGKQDFAIYF.

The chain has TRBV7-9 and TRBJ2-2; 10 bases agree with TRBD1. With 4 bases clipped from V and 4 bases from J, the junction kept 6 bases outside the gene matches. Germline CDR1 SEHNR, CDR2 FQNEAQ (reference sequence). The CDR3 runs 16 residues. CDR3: CASSSAGTGATGELFF. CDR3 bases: TGTGCCAGCAGCTCTGCCGGGACAGGGGCCACCGGGGAGCTGTTTTTT.

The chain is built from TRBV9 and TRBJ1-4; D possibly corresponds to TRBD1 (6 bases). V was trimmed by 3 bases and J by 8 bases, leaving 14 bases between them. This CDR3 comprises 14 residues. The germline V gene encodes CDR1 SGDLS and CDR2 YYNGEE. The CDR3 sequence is CASSAGQSNEKLFF. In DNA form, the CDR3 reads TGTGCCAGCAGCGCCGGACAGTCGAACGAAAAACTGTTTTTT.

CDR3: CASSIEGRGNTEAFF. CDR3 DNA: TGTGCCAGTAGTATCGAGGGCAGGGGGAACACTGAAGCTTTCTTT. The chain couples TRBV19 to TRBJ1-1; TRBD1 is a possible D gene (6 bases). The germline gives CDR1 LNHDA, CDR2 SQIVND (reference sequence). CDR3 length: 15 residues. Trimming removed 3 bases from V and 1 base from J, with 12 bases in between.

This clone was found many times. The CDR3, as DNA: TGTGCCAGCAGCCGACTTACAGGGGAGAGGAACACTGAAGCTTTCTTT. Its translation: CASSRLTGERNTEAFF. This chain connects TRBV7-6 to TRBJ1-1; 7 bases map to TRBD1. There are 16 residues in the CDR3. The junction had 10 bases not matched to a gene; V was cut back by 5 bases and J by 1 base. The germline V gene encodes CDR1 SGHVS and CDR2 FNYEAQ.

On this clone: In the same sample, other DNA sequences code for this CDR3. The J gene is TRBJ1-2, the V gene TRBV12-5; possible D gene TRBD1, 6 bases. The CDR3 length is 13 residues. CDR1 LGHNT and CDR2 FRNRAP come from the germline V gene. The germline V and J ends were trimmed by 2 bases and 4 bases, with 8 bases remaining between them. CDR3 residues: CASGLRGGYGYTF. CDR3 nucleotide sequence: TGTGCTAGTGGTTTGAGAGGGGGCTATGGCTACACCTTC.

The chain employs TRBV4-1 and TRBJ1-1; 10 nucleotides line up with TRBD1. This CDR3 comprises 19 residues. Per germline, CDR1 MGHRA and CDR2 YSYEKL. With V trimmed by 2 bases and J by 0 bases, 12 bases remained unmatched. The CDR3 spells CASSQHPLRGQGMNTEAFF. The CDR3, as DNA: TGCGCCAGCAGCCAACACCCTCTCCGGGGACAGGGGATGAACACTGAAGCTTTCTTT.

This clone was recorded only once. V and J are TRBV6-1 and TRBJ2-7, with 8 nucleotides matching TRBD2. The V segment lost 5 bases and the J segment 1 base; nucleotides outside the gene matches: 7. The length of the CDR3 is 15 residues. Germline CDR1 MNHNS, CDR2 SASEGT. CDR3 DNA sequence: TGTGCCAGCAGTACATCTAGCGGGCCTTCCTACGAGCAGTACTTC. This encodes CASSTSSGPSYEQYF.

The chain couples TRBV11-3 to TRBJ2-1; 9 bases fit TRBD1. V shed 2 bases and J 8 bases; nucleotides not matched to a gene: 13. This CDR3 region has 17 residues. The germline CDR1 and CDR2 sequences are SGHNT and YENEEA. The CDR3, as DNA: TGTGCCAGCAGCTTAACCCGAGTGGACAGGGGAGGGGATGAGCAGTTCTTC. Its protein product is CASSLTRVDRGGDEQFF. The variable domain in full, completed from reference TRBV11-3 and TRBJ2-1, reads EAGVVQSPRYKIIEKKQPVAFWCNPISGHNTLYWYLQNLGQGPELLIRYENEEAVDDSQLPKDRFSAERLKGVDSTLKIQPAELGDSAVYLCASSLTRVDRGGDEQFFGPGTRLTVL.

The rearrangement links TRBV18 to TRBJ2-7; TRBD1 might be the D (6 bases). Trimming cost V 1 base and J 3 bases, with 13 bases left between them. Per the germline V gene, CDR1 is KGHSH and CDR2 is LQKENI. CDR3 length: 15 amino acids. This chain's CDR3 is CASSPRDRYDYEQYF. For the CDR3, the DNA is TGTGCCAGCTCACCACGAGACAGGTACGACTACGAGCAGTACTTC. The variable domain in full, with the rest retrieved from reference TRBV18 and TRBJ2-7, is NAGVMQNPRHLVRRRGQEARLRCSPMKGHSHVYWYRQLPEEGLKFMVYLQKENIIDESGMPKERFSAEFPKEGPSILRIQQVVRGDSAAYFCASSPRDRYDYEQYFGPGTRLTVT.

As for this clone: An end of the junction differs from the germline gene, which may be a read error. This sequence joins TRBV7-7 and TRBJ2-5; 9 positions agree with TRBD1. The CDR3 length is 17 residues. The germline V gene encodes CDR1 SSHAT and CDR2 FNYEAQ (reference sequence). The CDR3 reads CASSLGFRTGVRETQYF. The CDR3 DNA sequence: TGTGCTAGCAGCTTAGGTTTTCGGACAGGGGTGAGGGAGACCCAGTACTTC. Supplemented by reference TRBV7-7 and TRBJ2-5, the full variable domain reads GAGVSQSPRYKVTKRGQDVTLRCDPISSHATLYWYQQALGQGPEFLTYFNYEAQPDKSGLPSDRFSAERPEGSISTLTIQRTEQRDSAMYRCASSLGFRTGVRETQYFGPGTRLLVL.

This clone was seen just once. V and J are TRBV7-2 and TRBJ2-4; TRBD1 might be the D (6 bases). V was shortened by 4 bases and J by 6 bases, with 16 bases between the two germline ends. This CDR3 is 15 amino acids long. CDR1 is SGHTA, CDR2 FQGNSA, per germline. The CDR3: CASSSIRGRRNIQYF. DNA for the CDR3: TGTGCCAGCAGCTCCATCAGGGGTCGCCGAAACATTCAGTACTTC.

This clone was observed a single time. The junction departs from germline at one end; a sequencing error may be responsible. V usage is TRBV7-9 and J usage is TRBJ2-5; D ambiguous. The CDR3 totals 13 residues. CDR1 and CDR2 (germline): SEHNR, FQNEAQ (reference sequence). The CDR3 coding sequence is TGTGCCAGCAGCCCACCGGCCCAAGAGGCCCAGTACTTC. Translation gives CASSPPAQEAQYF.

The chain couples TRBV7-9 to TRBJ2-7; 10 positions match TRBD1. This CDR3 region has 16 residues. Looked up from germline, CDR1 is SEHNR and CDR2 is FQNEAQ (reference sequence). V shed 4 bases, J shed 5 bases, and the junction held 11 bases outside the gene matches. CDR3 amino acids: CASSSVSGTGDHEQYF. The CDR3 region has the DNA TGTGCCAGCAGCTCCGTCTCCGGGACAGGGGACCACGAGCAGTACTTC.